The 28 T cell receptor beta chains reported below all come from one sample, sequenced in a study of T-cell reconstitution after alpha-beta-depleted transplantation in children. Unique molecular identifiers were incorporated during preparation of the TCRbeta library. TCRdb re-analysed the PCR reads in MiXCR, keeping a single row per CDR3 protein. Of around 500,000 distinct CDR3 sequences listed, around 13% are singletons. The starting material was PBMCs from the stem cell graft donor, obtained from the stem cell graft. The receptor source for this set is a human donor who donated a stem cell graft to a child with combined immunodeficiency.

The CDR3 protein is CSAGGTGAETQYF. The CDR3 DNA follows: TGCAGTGCTGGGGGGACAGGGGCAGAGACCCAGTACTTC. The chain recombines TRBV20-1 with TRBJ2-5; TRBD1 matches at 10 bases. Looked up from germline, CDR1 is DFQATT and CDR2 is SNEGSKA (reference sequence). There are 13 residues in the CDR3. V was pared by 5 bases and J by 4 bases, with 4 bases of the junction left unmatched.

This clonotype was seen a handful of times. The chain recombines TRBV5-1 with TRBJ2-3; D perhaps matches TRBD2 (5 bases). The CDR3 spans 12 residues. CDR1 and CDR2 (germline): SGHRS, YFSETQ. Trimming cost V 4 bases and J 10 bases, with 13 bases left between them. CDR3 sequence reads: CASSLGGRAQYF. The CDR3 DNA reads as TGCGCCAGCAGCCTAGGCGGGCGGGCGCAGTATTTT.

This clonotype turned up a few times. This CDR3 reads CASSGLGEGRGYTF. CDR3 in DNA: TGTGCCAGCAGCGGTTTAGGGGAGGGGAGAGGCTACACCTTC. The chain has TRBV7-2 and TRBJ1-2, with a possible D match to TRBD1 (5 bases). The germline CDR1 and CDR2 sequences are SGHTA and FQGNSA. Deletions cut 5 bases from V and 8 bases from J, with 18 bases between. The CDR3 is made up of 14 amino acids.

This clonotype was detected ten times or more. The V and J genes are TRBV20-1 and TRBJ2-1; D remains ambiguous. The V gene's germline CDR1 is DFQATT and CDR2 SNEGSKA (reference sequence). V lost 3 bases to trimming and J lost 9 bases, with 9 bases between them. The CDR3 length is 11 residues. CDR3 residues: CSARVGPEQFF. CDR3 sequence (DNA): TGCAGTGCTAGGGTAGGGCCTGAGCAGTTCTTC.

V gene TRBV28 combines with J gene TRBJ2-5; D is uncertain. The CDR3 is 16 amino acids. The germline CDR1 and CDR2 sequences are MDHEN and SYDVKM. Trimming took off 3 bases at V and 2 bases at J, with 16 bases between the two ends. For the CDR3, the DNA is TGTGCCAGCAGTTTTCCAAGGCAGGCCCTACAAGAGACCCAGTACTTC. It codes for CASSFPRQALQETQYF.

The CDR3 loop reads CASSFSQGAHLGYGYTF. CDR3 in DNA: TGCGCCAGCAGCTTTTCACAGGGGGCGCATTTAGGCTATGGCTACACCTTC. This chain joins TRBV5-1 and TRBJ1-2; TRBD1 matches 9 bases. V gave up 2 bases and J gave up 4 bases; unmatched junction bases: 12. Looked up from germline, CDR1 is SGHRS and CDR2 is YFSETQ. CDR3 length: 17 amino acids.

The chain employs TRBV5-1 and TRBJ1-1, with a tentative D call TRBD1 (5 bases). Per the germline V gene, CDR1 is SGHRS and CDR2 is YFSETQ. CDR3 length equals 14 residues. The germline V and J ends were trimmed by 2 bases and 4 bases, with 12 bases remaining between them. The chain's CDR3 is CASSFAGHGTEAFF. The CDR3 nucleotides read TGCGCCAGCAGCTTCGCGGGGCATGGCACTGAAGCTTTCTTT.

The chain's CDR3 is CASSLSPGNEQFF. DNA of the CDR3: TGCGCCAGCAGCTTGTCACCGGGAAATGAGCAGTTCTTC. V gene TRBV5-1 combines with J gene TRBJ2-1, with a possible D match to TRBD2 (5 bases). The CDR3 has 13 residues. Per germline, CDR1 SGHRS and CDR2 YFSETQ. The ends were cut back, 1 base at V and 7 bases at J, with 9 bases in the middle.

This clonotype appeared many times. V is TRBV12-3 or TRBV12-4 and J is TRBJ2-5; D is possibly TRBD2 (5 bases). The CDR3 sequence is 14 residues long. V lost 2 bases to trimming and J lost 5 bases, with 12 bases between them. In nucleotides, the CDR3 is TGTGCCAGCAGTTTACGGGGTGCGGAGGAGACCCAGTACTTC. It yields the protein CASSLRGAEETQYF.

This clonotype was picked up a small number of times. The chain carries TRBV30 and TRBJ1-1; no definite D call. Trimming took off 5 bases at V and 0 bases at J, with 10 bases between the two ends. In germline, CDR1 is GTSNPN, CDR2 SVGIG (reference sequence). The CDR3 is made up of 13 amino acids. CDR3 sequence: CAWSQVMNTEAFF. As DNA, the CDR3 is TGTGCCTGGTCCCAGGTGATGAACACTGAAGCTTTCTTT.

This chain uses TRBV7-2 with TRBJ2-1; 8 nucleotides align to TRBD1. The CDR3 is 14 residues long. Germline values: CDR1 SGHTA, CDR2 FQGNSA. V lost 3 bases to trimming and J lost 6 bases; unmatched junction nucleotides: 4. The CDR3 reads CASSLTGDPNEQFF. In DNA, the CDR3 is TGTGCCAGCAGCTTGACAGGGGACCCCAATGAGCAGTTCTTC.

This clonotype was observed a handful of times. Written as DNA, the CDR3 is TGTGCCAGCAGCTTGGGACAGGGGGCTGTTGGCGAGACCCAGTACTTC. Protein: CASSLGQGAVGETQYF. The gene calls are TRBV7-2 and TRBJ2-5; 12 bases line up with TRBD1. CDR3 length: 16 amino acids. The germline V gene encodes CDR1 SGHTA and CDR2 FQGNSA. V gave up 3 bases and J gave up 5 bases; unmatched junction bases: 7.

The rearrangement uses TRBV7-2 and TRBJ1-1; D perhaps matches TRBD1 (6 bases). V was shortened by 2 bases and J by 7 bases, with 14 bases between the two germline ends. CDR3 length equals 14 residues. Germline lookup yields CDR1 SGHTA and CDR2 FQGNSA. Here the CDR3 reads CASSLRGGRNEAFF. The CDR3 DNA is TGTGCCAGCAGCTTACGGGGGGGCCGGAATGAAGCTTTCTTT.

This clonotype was picked up a small number of times. The J gene is TRBJ2-1, the V gene TRBV10-3; 8 bases are shared with TRBD2. This CDR3 is 15 amino acids long. Germline trimming cut 7 bases from V and 4 bases from J; bases unmatched to any gene: 9. Germline V gene data show CDR1 as ENHRY and CDR2 as SYGVKD. The CDR3 here is CAITPTAGGYNEQFF. CDR3 bases: TGTGCCATCACCCCCACTGCGGGGGGTTACAATGAGCAGTTCTTC.

This clonotype came up a few times. The chain combines TRBV13 with TRBJ2-1, with D tentatively TRBD1 (5 bases). Germline CDR1 reads PRHDT; CDR2 reads FYEKMQ (reference sequence). The CDR3 runs 17 residues. V lost 6 bases and J 0 bases, leaving 18 bases between the germline ends. CDR3 residues: CASRRYRQQSSYNEQFF. In DNA, the CDR3 is TGTGCCAGCAGGCGCTACAGACAGCAAAGCTCCTACAATGAGCAGTTCTTC.

Ten or more counts support this clonotype. The chain combines TRBV6-5 with TRBJ2-3, with 8 nucleotides matching TRBD2. The CDR3 contains 16 residues. The V gene's germline CDR1 is MNHEY and CDR2 SVGAGI. Trimming removed 4 bases from V and 3 bases from J; junction bases left unmatched: 9. This chain's CDR3 is CASSSALAGLTDTQYF. CDR3 DNA: TGTGCCAGCAGTTCTGCTCTAGCGGGCCTGACAGATACGCAGTATTTT.

In its sample, this clonotype was seen many times. The chain joins TRBV7-2 to TRBJ2-7; D possibly matches TRBD1 or TRBD2 (7 bases each). There are 15 residues in the CDR3. CDR1 and CDR2 (germline): SGHTA, FQGNSA. V shed 1 base and J shed 2 bases, with 12 bases lying between them. The DNA of the CDR3 is TGTGCCAGCAGCTTAGAGGGGGGGACAGCCTACGAGCAGTACTTC. It codes for CASSLEGGTAYEQYF. The full variable domain, its missing parts supplied by reference TRBV7-2 and TRBJ2-7, is GAGVSQSPSNKVTEKGKDVELRCDPISGHTALYWYRQSLGQGLEFLIYFQGNSAPDKSGLPSDRFSAERTGGSVSTLTIQRTQQEDSAVYLCASSLEGGTAYEQYFGPGTRLTVT.

Ten or more counts support this clonotype. The rearrangement uses TRBV9 and TRBJ2-7; TRBD2 aligns across 8 bases. The CDR3 covers 19 residues. The V gene's germline CDR1 is SGDLS and CDR2 YYNGEE. The trim removed 0 bases at V and 2 bases at J, leaving 16 bases unmatched. CDR3 DNA: TGTGCCAGCAGCGTAGGGGGTCTAGCCCGGGGGGGGCTCCCCTACGAGCAGTACTTC. It translates to CASSVGGLARGGLPYEQYF.

The V call is TRBV24-1, the J call TRBJ2-3, with 14 bases lining up with TRBD2. CDR3 length: 17 amino acids. Losses at the gene ends were 2 bases for V and 5 bases for J; bases not matched to a gene: 5. CDR1 is KGHDR and CDR2 is SFDVKD in the germline V gene. The CDR3 coding sequence is TGTGCCACCAGTGATTGGGGACTAGCGGGAGAAGGAGATACGCAGTATTTT. Its protein product is CATSDWGLAGEGDTQYF.

There are a few counts of this clonotype. Written as DNA, the CDR3 is TGCAGCGCGGGACAGGGTTTAAGCACAGATACGCAGTATTTT. It encodes CSAGQGLSTDTQYF. The rearrangement joins TRBV29-1 to TRBJ2-3; 9 bases line up with TRBD1. V dropped 7 bases and J dropped 0; count of bases not matched to a gene: 5. In germline, CDR1 is SQVTM, CDR2 ANQGSEA. CDR3 size: 14 residues.

This clonotype was recorded a few times. V is TRBV4-2 and J is TRBJ2-1; 13 bases line up with TRBD2. Germline V lookup: CDR1 LGHNA, CDR2 YNFKEQ. Trimming at V came to 2 bases and at J to 0 bases, leaving 7 bases not matched to a gene. CDR3 length: 19 residues. The CDR3 reads CASSQTSGGGVGSYNEQFF. In DNA form, the CDR3 reads TGTGCCAGCAGCCAAACTAGCGGGGGGGGTGTCGGCTCCTACAATGAGCAGTTCTTC.

This clonotype was seen a handful of times. The rearrangement links TRBV28 to TRBJ2-7; tentative D call: TRBD1 (6 bases). The V end was cut by 3 bases, the J end by 6 bases, with 15 bases between. This CDR3 has 14 amino acids. Germline V lookup: CDR1 MDHEN, CDR2 SYDVKM. CDR3 sequence reads: CASSLRQGLSEQYF. The CDR3 DNA reads TGTGCCAGCAGTTTGCGGCAGGGGTTGAGCGAGCAGTACTTC.

CDR3 in DNA: TGCGCCAGCAGGGATCAGGGAAGCACAGATACGCAGTATTTT. Translated, it gives CASRDQGSTDTQYF. The V and J genes are TRBV4-1 and TRBJ2-3; possible D gene TRBD1, 5 bases. This CDR3 is 14 amino acids long. V was shortened by 6 bases and J by 0 bases, with 10 bases between the two germline ends. The germline CDR1 and CDR2 sequences are MGHRA and YSYEKL.

This clonotype has at least ten counts. This chain uses TRBV6-5 with TRBJ2-1; 8 positions match TRBD2. V lost 2 bases to trimming and J lost 8 bases; unmatched junction nucleotides: 11. This CDR3 contains 16 residues. The germline V gene has CDR1 MNHEY and CDR2 SVGAGI. The CDR3 bases are TGTGCCAGCAGTTACGGCAACGGGAGGGTAGGGCATGAGCAGTTCTTC. It encodes CASSYGNGRVGHEQFF.

This clonotype was observed a few times. The gene calls are TRBV4-3 and TRBJ2-1; D perhaps matches TRBD2 (6 bases). Per the germline V gene, CDR1 is LGHNA and CDR2 is YSLEER. Trimming stripped 4 bases from V and 5 bases from J, with 18 bases between. The length of the CDR3 is 16 residues. The CDR3 coding sequence is TGCGCCAGCAGCCTGAACACCGGGACTTTCCACAATGAGCAGTTCTTC. Amino acids: CASSLNTGTFHNEQFF.

In this sample, this clonotype turned up many times. The chain couples TRBV12-3 or TRBV12-4 to TRBJ1-5, with D maybe TRBD1 (6 bases). This CDR3 contains 13 residues. The V end lost 2 bases, the J end lost 4 bases, and 6 bases lay between the germline ends. The DNA for the CDR3 is TGTGCCAGCAGTTTAAGGGGGAATCAGCCCCAGCATTTT. The encoded protein is CASSLRGNQPQHF.

This clonotype was detected many times. Here the CDR3 DNA reads TGTGCCAGCAGCTTAATGGCGGGGGTTTACAATGAGCAGTTCTTC. Translating it yields CASSLMAGVYNEQFF. The genes are TRBV7-3 and TRBJ2-1; 7 bases agree with TRBD2. The CDR3 sequence is 15 residues long. The V and J ends lost 1 base and 4 bases, in that order; junction bases with no gene match: 4. The V gene's germline CDR1 is SGHTA and CDR2 FQGTGA.

This clonotype has just a few counts. This chain joins TRBV5-1 and TRBJ2-1; 9 bases match TRBD2. This CDR3 contains 17 residues. CDR1 is SGHRS and CDR2 is YFSETQ in the germline V gene. With V trimmed by 0 bases and J by 2 bases, 6 bases remained unmatched. CDR3: CASSLGLAGPTYNEQFF. The CDR3 nucleotides are TGCGCCAGCAGCTTGGGGCTAGCGGGGCCCACCTACAATGAGCAGTTCTTC.